This TCR beta chain was observed in a study of molecular identifiers for immune sequencing clone quantification. Study-level information: In the replicates, RNA derived from 20,000 or 100,000 naive CD8 cells was divided into five parts, and four were sequenced.

TCRdb reprocessed the PCR reads via MiXCR and lists one record per CDR3 protein. Of tens of thousands of distinct CDR3 sequences listed, around 20% were seen once; the top ten hold more than 0.85%. Sorting was used to obtain naive CD8 T cells (CD8+CD4-CCR7+CD45RA+). At least ten counts were recorded for this clonotype. Trimming stripped 4 bases from V and 4 bases from J, with 16 bases between. The CDR3 loop spans 16 amino acids. The sequencing sample was made of naive CD8+ T cells from blood, with Jurkat cell RNA spiked in. The subset denotes: FACS-sorted CD8+CD4-CCR7+CD45RA+ naive T cells. The source is a human donor in good health. Some libraries in this study had Jurkat cell RNA spiked in. The chain uses TRBV12-3 or TRBV12-4 and TRBJ1-4; D might be TRBD1 (6 bases). CDR3 bases: TGTGCCAGCAGTTACCCGGGGGCGCGGGATAATGAAAAACTGTTTTTT. This gives the protein CASSYPGARDNEKLFF.